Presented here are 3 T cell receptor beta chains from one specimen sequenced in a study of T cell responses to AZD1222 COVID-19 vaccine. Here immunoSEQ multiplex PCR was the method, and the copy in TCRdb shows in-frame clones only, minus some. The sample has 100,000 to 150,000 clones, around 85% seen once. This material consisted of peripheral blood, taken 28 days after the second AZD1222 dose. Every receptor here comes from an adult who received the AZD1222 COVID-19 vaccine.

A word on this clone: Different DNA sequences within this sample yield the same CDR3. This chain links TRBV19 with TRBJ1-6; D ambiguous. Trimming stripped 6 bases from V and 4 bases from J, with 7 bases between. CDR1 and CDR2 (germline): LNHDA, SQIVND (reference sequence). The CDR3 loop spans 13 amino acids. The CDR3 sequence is CASRGIYNSPLHF. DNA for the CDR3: TGTGCCAGTAGAGGGATTTATAATTCACCCCTCCACTTT.

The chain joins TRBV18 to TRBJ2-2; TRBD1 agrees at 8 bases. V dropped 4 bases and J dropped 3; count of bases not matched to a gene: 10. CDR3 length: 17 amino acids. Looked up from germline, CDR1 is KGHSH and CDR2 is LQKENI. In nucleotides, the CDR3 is TGTGCCAGCTCACAACGTAGCAGGGGGCGCCACACCGGGGAGCTGTTTTTT. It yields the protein CASSQRSRGRHTGELFF.

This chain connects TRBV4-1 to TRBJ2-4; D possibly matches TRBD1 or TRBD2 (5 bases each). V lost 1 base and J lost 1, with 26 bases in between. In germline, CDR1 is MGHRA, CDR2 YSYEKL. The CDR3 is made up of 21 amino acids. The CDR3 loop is CASSQGLTPGRNVVAKNIQYF. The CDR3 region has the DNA TGCGCCAGCAGCCAAGGCCTGACCCCGGGACGAAATGTAGTGGCCAAAAACATTCAGTACTTC.